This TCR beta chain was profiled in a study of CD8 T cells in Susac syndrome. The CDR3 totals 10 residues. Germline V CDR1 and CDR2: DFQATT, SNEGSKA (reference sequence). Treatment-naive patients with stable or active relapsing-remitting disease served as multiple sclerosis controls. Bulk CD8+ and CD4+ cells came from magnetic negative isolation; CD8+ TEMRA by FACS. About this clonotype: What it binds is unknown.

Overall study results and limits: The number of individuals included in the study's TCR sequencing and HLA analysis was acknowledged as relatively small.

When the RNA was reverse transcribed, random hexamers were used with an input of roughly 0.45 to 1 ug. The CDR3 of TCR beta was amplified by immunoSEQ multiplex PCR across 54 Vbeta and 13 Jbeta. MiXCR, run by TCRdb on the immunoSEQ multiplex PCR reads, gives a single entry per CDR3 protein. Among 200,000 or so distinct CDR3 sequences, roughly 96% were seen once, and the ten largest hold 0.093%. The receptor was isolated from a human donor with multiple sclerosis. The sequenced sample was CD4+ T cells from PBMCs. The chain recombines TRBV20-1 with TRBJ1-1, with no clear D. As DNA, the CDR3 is TGCACAATACCGGGAATCGAAGCTTTCTTT. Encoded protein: CTIPGIEAFF.